This passage covers 30 T cell receptor beta chains from one sample sequenced in a study of blood T cell repertoires in COVID-19. Sequenced by immunoSEQ multiplex PCR; TCRdb stores in-frame clones only, minus some. The data show tens of thousands of clones, with 87% seen just once and under 1.2% held by the top ten. Sequencing was done on a sample of peripheral blood. All receptors derive from a human donor in a cohort sampled during active COVID-19.

V usage is TRBV6-6 and J usage is TRBJ2-5; possibly TRBD1 for D (6 bases). The V gene's germline CDR1 is MNHNY and CDR2 SVGAGI (reference sequence). CDR3 length equals 14 residues. Trimming removed 0 bases at V and 2 bases at J, with 7 bases between. CDR3 protein: CASSYSQGQETQYF. DNA of the CDR3: TGTGCCAGCAGTTACTCACAGGGTCAAGAGACCCAGTACTTC.

This chain joins TRBV27 and TRBJ2-1, with a weak D call TRBD1 (6 bases). The CDR3 contains 13 residues. Germline V gene sequence: CDR1 MNHEY, CDR2 SMNVEV (reference sequence). V lost 5 bases to trimming and J lost 5 bases, with 10 bases between them. The CDR3 nucleotides are TGTGCCAGCAGTCCCCAGGGGAACAATGAGCAGTTCTTC. Translating it yields CASSPQGNNEQFF.

V is TRBV7-9 and J is TRBJ2-3; TRBD2 matches 8 bases. Germline values: CDR1 SEHNR, CDR2 FQNEAQ (reference sequence). The CDR3 runs to 16 residues. J was trimmed by 2 bases and V by 1 base; bases with no gene match: 5. The CDR3 bases are TGTGCCAGCAGCTTAGGGGCTAGCGGGCCCACAGATACGCAGTATTTT. Encoded protein: CASSLGASGPTDTQYF.

V and J are TRBV28 and TRBJ2-7; 7 nucleotides align to TRBD1. The V and J ends lost 6 bases and 0 bases, in that order; junction bases with no gene match: 5. Germline V lookup: CDR1 MDHEN, CDR2 SYDVKM. The CDR3 covers 14 residues. The CDR3 spells CASSLTGLSYEQYF. The CDR3 region has the DNA TGTGCCAGCAGCCTGACAGGGCTCTCCTACGAGCAGTACTTC.

The chain employs TRBV28 and TRBJ1-1; 9 bases match TRBD1. Germline lookup yields CDR1 MDHEN and CDR2 SYDVKM. This CDR3 region has 19 residues. V lost 3 bases and J lost 0; bases outside the gene matches: 14. The CDR3 here is CASSFLNRGQGAMNTEAFF. The CDR3 DNA follows: TGTGCCAGCAGTTTCCTCAACAGGGGGCAAGGGGCCATGAACACTGAAGCTTTCTTT.

V is TRBV18 and J is TRBJ1-5, with D uncertain. V was shortened by 3 bases and J by 5 bases, with 8 bases between the two germline ends. The germline V gene encodes CDR1 KGHSH and CDR2 LQKENI. The CDR3 is 13 amino acids. CDR3 region: CASSPGGDQPQHF. In DNA, the CDR3 is TGTGCCAGCTCACCGGGAGGTGATCAGCCCCAGCATTTT.

The chain couples TRBV7-9 to TRBJ1-2; tentatively, D is TRBD1 (5 bases). Germline V gene sequence: CDR1 SEHNR, CDR2 FQNEAQ (reference sequence). Trimming stripped 4 bases from V and 6 bases from J, with 12 bases between. The CDR3 is 13 amino acids. In DNA form, the CDR3 reads TGTGCCAGCAGCTCGCTCGACAGAGATGGCTACACCTTC. This encodes CASSSLDRDGYTF.

This chain links TRBV11-2 with TRBJ2-7, with D possibly matching TRBD2 (6 bases). The CDR3 is made up of 19 amino acids. Germline lookup yields CDR1 SGHAT and CDR2 FQNNGV. Trimming stripped 1 base from V and 4 bases from J, with 26 bases between. CDR3 sequence reads: CASSLVPWAGRERGYEQYF. The DNA for the CDR3 is TGTGCCAGCAGCTTAGTACCATGGGCCGGGAGAGAACGGGGGTACGAGCAGTACTTC.

The CDR3, as DNA: TGTGCCAGCAGCGGGGGCCTGGGGGGAGAGACCCAGTACTTC. Its translation: CASSGGLGGETQYF. The chain joins TRBV9 to TRBJ2-5; D perhaps matches TRBD2 (6 bases). CDR3 size: 14 residues. The V and J ends lost 3 bases and 4 bases respectively, with 13 bases between them. Germline V gene data show CDR1 as SGDLS and CDR2 as YYNGEE.

The rearrangement joins TRBV6-5 to TRBJ2-7, with TRBD1 identical over 8 bases. After removal of 5 bases from V and 9 bases from J, the junction contained 12 bases not matched to a gene. The CDR3 has 14 residues. CDR1 and CDR2 from the germline V gene are MNHEY and SVGAGI. CDR3 coding DNA: TGTGCCAGCAGTCCGACAGGGGAGCGGTTGAGGCAGTACTTC. This encodes CASSPTGERLRQYF.

The rearrangement uses TRBV7-9 and TRBJ2-5, with 12 bases fitting TRBD2. The germline V gene encodes CDR1 SEHNR and CDR2 FQNEAQ (reference sequence). V was pared by 5 bases and J by 5 bases, with 6 bases of the junction left unmatched. There are 15 residues in the CDR3. CDR3 region: CASSALAGGQETQYF. The CDR3 DNA is TGTGCCAGCAGCGCTCTAGCGGGAGGGCAGGAGACCCAGTACTTC.

This clone was counted a single time. V is TRBV12-3 or TRBV12-4 and J is TRBJ2-7; D is possibly TRBD1 (6 bases). V was shortened by 7 bases and J by 4 bases, with 11 bases between the two germline ends. The CDR3 has 12 residues. CDR3 DNA: TGTGCCAGCACCCTGAGGGGGTACGAGCAGTACTTC. As protein: CASTLRGYEQYF.

The chain employs TRBV6-5 and TRBJ1-2, with D perhaps matching TRBD1 (6 bases). The CDR3 is made up of 13 amino acids. CDR1 and CDR2 from the germline V gene are MNHEY and SVGAGI. The V gene lost 7 bases and the J gene lost 7 bases, with 16 bases spanning the gap. CDR3 loop: CASTTSGDRGYTF. CDR3 nucleotides: TGTGCCAGCACCACCTCAGGGGATCGTGGCTACACCTTC.

The CDR3 sequence: CASSLVGRSGTGELFF. DNA for the CDR3: TGTGCCAGCAGTCTAGTCGGCAGGTCGGGGACCGGGGAGCTGTTTTTT. V usage is TRBV2 and J usage is TRBJ2-2, with D perhaps TRBD2 (5 bases). Trimming pared 5 bases from V and 5 bases from J, leaving 18 bases between. Germline V gives CDR1 SNHLY, CDR2 FYNNEI. The CDR3 extends over 16 amino acids.

Regarding this clone: A junction boundary mismatches the germline segment, possibly from a read error. This chain links TRBV13 with TRBJ2-2, with 9 bases identical to TRBD2. The length of the CDR3 is 16 residues. Per the germline V gene, CDR1 is PRHDT and CDR2 is FYEKMQ (reference sequence). The CDR3: CASSLGGLADTGELFF. Written as DNA, the CDR3 is TGTGCCAGCAGCCTAGGGGGACTAGCCGACACCGGGGAGCTGTTTTTT.

This clone occurred a few times. This chain joins TRBV14 and TRBJ2-7; D may be TRBD1 (6 bases). Germline CDR1 SGHDN, CDR2 FVKESK. The CDR3 sequence is 18 residues long. V was trimmed by 1 base and J by 4 bases, leaving 23 bases between them. CDR3 coding DNA: TGTGCCAGCAGCCAAGCGCAGGGGAGCGAGCTTTCGATTTACGAGCAGTACTTC. It translates to CASSQAQGSELSIYEQYF.

The chain employs TRBV9 and TRBJ2-1, with a tentative D call TRBD2 (6 bases). The CDR3 runs 14 residues. The germline gives CDR1 SGDLS, CDR2 YYNGEE. V lost 5 bases, J lost 0 bases, and 9 bases lay in between. The CDR3 here is CASRSGSSYNEQFF. The DNA of the CDR3 is TGTGCCAGCAGGTCCGGGAGCTCCTACAATGAGCAGTTCTTC.

J is TRBJ2-5 and V is TRBV4-1, with 9 bases that match TRBD2. J was trimmed by 5 bases and V by 0 bases; bases with no gene match: 4. The CDR3 is 15 amino acids. Germline loops: CDR1 MGHRA, CDR2 YSYEKL. DNA of the CDR3: TGCGCCAGCAGCCAAGAGGGGACTAGCTTGGAGACCCAGTACTTC. Translated, it gives CASSQEGTSLETQYF.

This chain uses TRBV3-1 (or the pseudogene TRBV3-2) with TRBJ2-1; D uncertain. The V gene's germline CDR1 is LGHDT and CDR2 YNNKEL (reference sequence). The CDR3 runs to 14 residues. V gave up 0 bases and J gave up 5 bases, with 8 bases separating them. The CDR3 region has the DNA TGTGCCAGCAGCCAAGAAGACACCAACAATGAGCAGTTCTTC. Protein sequence: CASSQEDTNNEQFF.

This clone appeared once. V and J are TRBV6-1 and TRBJ2-3; TRBD1 matches 7 bases. Germline V CDR1 and CDR2: MNHNS, SASEGT. This CDR3 has 16 residues. V was clipped by 4 bases and J by 8 bases; unmatched bases: 15. CDR3 residues: CASSGGIGQDSLTQYF. For the CDR3, the DNA is TGTGCCAGCAGTGGGGGTATCGGACAGGATTCGCTTACGCAGTATTTT.

The chain combines TRBV5-1 with TRBJ2-3, with TRBD2 as a possible D gene (6 bases). The CDR3 runs 13 residues. V gave up 5 bases and J gave up 4 bases, with 11 bases separating them. Germline V CDR1 and CDR2: SGHRS, YFSETQ. As DNA, the CDR3 is TGCGCCAGCAGTAGGAGGGTCTCAGATACGCAGTATTTT. Protein sequence: CASSRRVSDTQYF.

The gene calls are TRBV4-1 and TRBJ1-1, with 8 bases lining up with TRBD1. J gave up 3 bases and V 4 bases, and 7 bases lay outside the gene matches. The CDR3 runs 15 residues. The germline V gene has CDR1 MGHRA and CDR2 YSYEKL. CDR3: CASSRSGGPYTEAFF. The CDR3, as DNA: TGCGCCAGCAGCCGATCAGGGGGCCCCTACACTGAAGCTTTCTTT.

This CDR3 is CASSPRGGKNTEAFF. CDR3 in DNA: TGTGCCAGCAGCCCCCGCGGAGGAAAGAACACTGAAGCTTTCTTT. The rearrangement links TRBV9 to TRBJ1-1, with no clear D. V dropped 4 bases and J dropped 1 base, with 14 bases sitting between them. Germline values: CDR1 SGDLS, CDR2 YYNGEE. There are 15 residues in the CDR3.

This clone came up once. The chain combines TRBV30 with TRBJ2-5; a weak D match, TRBD2 (6 bases). Trimming left V 0 bases short and J 0 bases short, with 29 bases between. CDR3 length: 21 residues. Looked up from germline, CDR1 is GTSNPN and CDR2 is SVGIG (reference sequence). For the CDR3, the DNA is TGTGCCTGGAGTGTACGCGGAGCTGTACGGGCGGGGAGAACGTACCAAGAGACCCAGTACTTC. Encoded protein: CAWSVRGAVRAGRTYQETQYF.

The chain joins TRBV15 to TRBJ2-4; maybe TRBD1 (5 bases). The length of the CDR3 is 17 residues. Germline V gene lookup returns CDR1 LNHNV and CDR2 YYDKDF (reference sequence). V dropped 5 bases and J dropped 0 bases, with 17 bases sitting between them. This chain's CDR3 is CATSGIQGWGAKNIQYF. CDR3 in DNA: TGTGCCACCAGCGGAATTCAGGGTTGGGGAGCCAAAAACATTCAGTACTTC.

DNA of the CDR3: TGTGCCAGCAGTTCAGCGATACACAAGTACTCTGGAAACACCATATATTTT. Translating gives CASSSAIHKYSGNTIYF. This rearrangement joins TRBV5-5 to TRBJ1-3; D unclear. Germline-derived CDR1 and CDR2 are SGHKS and YYEKEE (reference sequence). V shed 5 bases and J shed 0 bases, with 18 bases lying between them. This CDR3 contains 17 residues.

V and J are TRBV3-1 (or the pseudogene TRBV3-2) and TRBJ2-6; a possible D gene is TRBD1 (6 bases). Germline V gives CDR1 LGHDT, CDR2 YNNKEL (reference sequence). The V end lost 4 bases, the J end lost 4 bases, and 17 bases lay between the germline ends. This CDR3 spans 17 amino acids. This CDR3 is CASSPPRVGAGANVLTF. CDR3 nucleotide sequence: TGTGCCAGCAGCCCTCCTCGGGTGGGGGCCGGGGCCAACGTCCTGACTTTC.

V gene TRBV30 combines with J gene TRBJ2-5; the D gene is possibly TRBD1 (6 bases). The germline gives CDR1 GTSNPN, CDR2 SVGIG (reference sequence). Trimming left V 7 bases short and J 4 bases short, with 16 bases between. The CDR3 runs 13 residues. The CDR3 region is CALDSLERETQYF. CDR3 coding DNA: TGTGCCTTGGACAGCCTCGAGCGAGAGACCCAGTACTTC.

CDR3 nucleotides: TGTGCCAGCAGCTTAATTGGGGGTGCGGGGGAGACCCAGTACTTC. Translated, it gives CASSLIGGAGETQYF. The chain recombines TRBV7-3 with TRBJ2-5, with D possibly being TRBD2 (6 bases). Germline loops: CDR1 SGHTA, CDR2 FQGTGA. The CDR3 sequence is 15 residues long. V shed 1 base and J shed 5 bases, with 14 bases lying between them.

This clone showed up just once. This chain links TRBV2 with TRBJ2-2; 10 positions agree with TRBD2. Germline V gives CDR1 SNHLY, CDR2 FYNNEI. J lost 2 bases, V lost 2 bases, and 5 bases had no gene match. This CDR3 spans 17 amino acids. DNA for the CDR3: TGTGCCAGCAGTGAAAACAGCGGGAGGGCTAACACCGGGGAGCTGTTTTTT. Translation gives CASSENSGRANTGELFF.